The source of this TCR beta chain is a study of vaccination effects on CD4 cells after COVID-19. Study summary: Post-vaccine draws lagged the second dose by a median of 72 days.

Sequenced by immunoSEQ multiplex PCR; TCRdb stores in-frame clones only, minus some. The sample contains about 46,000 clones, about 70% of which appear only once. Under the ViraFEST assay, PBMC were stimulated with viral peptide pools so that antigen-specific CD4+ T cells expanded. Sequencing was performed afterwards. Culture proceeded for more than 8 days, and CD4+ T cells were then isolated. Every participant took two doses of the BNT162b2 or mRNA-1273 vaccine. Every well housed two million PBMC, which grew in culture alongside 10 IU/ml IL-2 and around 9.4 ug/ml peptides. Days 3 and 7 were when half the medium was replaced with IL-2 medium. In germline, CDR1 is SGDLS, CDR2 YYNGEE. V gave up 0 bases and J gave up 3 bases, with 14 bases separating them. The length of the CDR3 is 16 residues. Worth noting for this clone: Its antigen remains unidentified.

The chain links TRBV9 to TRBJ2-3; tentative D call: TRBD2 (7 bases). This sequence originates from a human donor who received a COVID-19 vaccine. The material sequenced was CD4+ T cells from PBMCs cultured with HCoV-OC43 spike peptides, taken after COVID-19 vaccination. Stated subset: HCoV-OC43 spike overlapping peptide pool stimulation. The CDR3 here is CASSVGAGAETDTQYF. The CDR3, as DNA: TGTGCCAGCAGCGTAGGCGCGGGGGCAGAGACAGATACGCAGTATTTT.